Below, 7 T cell receptor beta chains from the same sample are listed, as sequenced in a study of CD8 T cells in Susac syndrome. Roughly 0.45 to 1 ug RNA was reverse transcribed with random hexamers. MiXCR, run by TCRdb on the immunoSEQ multiplex PCR reads, gives a single entry per CDR3 protein. Here the sample spans over 95,000 distinct CDR3 sequences, over 90% being singletons. Sequencing was performed on CD4+ T cells from PBMCs. The receptors derive from a human donor in good health.

This chain uses TRBV20-1 with TRBJ2-6; D remains unclear. The V and J ends lost 6 bases and 4 bases respectively, with 10 bases between them. The germline gives CDR1 DFQATT, CDR2 SNEGSKA (reference sequence). The CDR3 runs 13 residues. The CDR3 region has the DNA TGCAGTGCCTCCTCTCTGGGGGCCAACGTCCTGACTTTC. This encodes CSASSLGANVLTF.

This rearrangement joins TRBV3-1 to TRBJ2-3; 9 positions match TRBD1. Germline trimming cut 4 bases from V and 2 bases from J; bases unmatched to any gene: 7. Germline lookup yields CDR1 LGHDT and CDR2 YNNKEL (reference sequence). The CDR3 length is 16 residues. The CDR3 bases are TGTGCCAGCAGCCCGTGGACAGGGGATATCACAGATACGCAGTATTTT. Translated, it gives CASSPWTGDITDTQYF.

This chain joins TRBV6-5 and TRBJ2-7; 9 nucleotides match TRBD2. CDR3 length: 15 residues. Germline values: CDR1 MNHEY, CDR2 SVGAGI. V was clipped by 4 bases and J by 2 bases; unmatched bases: 6. The CDR3 is CASSSQASGTYEQYF. In nucleotides, the CDR3 is TGTGCCAGCAGTTCCCAGGCTAGCGGGACCTACGAGCAGTACTTC.

This clonotype was observed once. The gene calls are TRBV7-2 and TRBJ2-3; 10 bases are shared with TRBD2. The length of the CDR3 is 15 residues. Germline V gene lookup returns CDR1 SGHTA and CDR2 FQGNSA. Unmatched junction bases numbered 7, after V lost 6 bases and J lost 4 bases. Here the CDR3 DNA reads TGTGCCAGCAGTATTAGCGGGGGGCCCGCAGATACGCAGTATTTT. It translates to CASSISGGPADTQYF.

CDR3 protein: CASSLDQTRGIYGYTF. For the CDR3, the DNA is TGCGCCAGCAGCTTGGACCAGACCCGAGGAATATATGGCTACACCTTC. The V and J genes are TRBV5-1 and TRBJ1-2, with D uncertain. CDR3 length equals 16 residues. V shed 0 bases and J shed 5 bases, with 17 bases lying between them. The germline gives CDR1 SGHRS, CDR2 YFSETQ.

The chain is built from TRBV14 and TRBJ2-6; D is possibly TRBD1 (6 bases). The CDR3 contains 18 residues. Deletions cut 0 bases from V and 4 bases from J, with 16 bases between. The germline V gene encodes CDR1 SGHDN and CDR2 FVKESK. CDR3 coding DNA: TGTGCCAGCAGCCAAGAGTGGAATCCAGGGGTCGGGGCCAACGTCCTGACTTTC. This encodes CASSQEWNPGVGANVLTF.

The chain is built from TRBV14 and TRBJ2-2; maybe TRBD2 (6 bases). The CDR3 is 14 residues long. From germline, CDR1 is SGHDN and CDR2 FVKESK. Between the trimmed V and J ends, which lost 0 bases and 6 bases, there was a span of 8 bases. The CDR3 protein is CASSQERRAGELFF. Written as DNA, the CDR3 is TGTGCCAGCAGCCAAGAAAGGAGGGCCGGGGAGCTGTTTTTT.